These T cell receptor beta chains were read from a single sample in a study of CD8+CD57+ T cells in acquired aplastic anemia. MiXCR, applied by TCRdb to the reads, yields one record per CDR3 protein. Of 260,000 or so distinct CDR3 sequences in the sample, 82% are singletons; the top ten hold less than 50%. The sample was sorted CD4+, CD8+, or CD8+CD57+ T cells (not recorded which) from PBMCs. The source is a human donor with aplastic anemia. Each CDR3 is given without its conserved first and last residue. Fields, in order: CDR3 length, clone size, V gene, CDR3 protein. Expanded clones get a size class; other rows say once, few or many, or leave the size out.

>14|once|TRBV5-4
ASRFGRGYSNQPQH
>14|NA|TRBV11-2
ASSPGGVLSYNEQF
>9|NA|TRBV5-5
ASSLDYEQY
>16|NA|TRBV7-9
ASSFAGVKGAGNTEAF
>14|few|TRBV7-6
ASSLAGVANEQFQF
>14|NA|TRBV7-9
ASSPRDTSSGNTIY
>13|NA|TRBV7-3
ASSLEGGSSQPQH
>13|once|TRBV7-3
ASSLSLDRGLTQY
>12|NA|TRBV9
ASSLVTWGNGQL
>14|NA|TRBV7-8
ATSDGTGVGADTQY
>14|NA|TRBV7-9
ASSEPGAHTDTQQF
>13|few|TRBV15
ATSTYSYSNQPQH
>14|NA|TRBV2
ASSLTSRTHPEQLF
>13|NA|TRBV9
ASSGNGVMSYCYT
>14|once|TRBV7-9
ASSFQWGGGRQYQF
>11|few|TRBV5-1
ASSLRSDDKQF
>14|many|TRBV7-9
ASSFLIDTTNEKLF
>14|NA|TRBV19
ASSIRHLRQDYEQY
>11|NA|TRBV15
ASGEVARDTQY
>11|NA|TRBV7-2
ASRSGGAPDTH
>12|NA|TRBV7-9
ASSFRGQSNYRY
>13|NA|TRBV19
ASSLASTGNNEPC
>11|NA|TRBV15
ATSSNTQHGST
>12|NA|TRBV9
ATIRGCRDGPLY
>11|few|TRBV7-2
ASSSDRVETQY
>13|NA|TRBV20-1
SARAPLTGRDPQH
>13|NA|TRBV7-3
ASSLELTAVDDAF
>12|NA|TRBV13
ASSHGRGNSPLH